These T cell receptor beta chains were read from a single sample in a study of T cells and Merkel cell carcinoma outcomes. Method: immunoSEQ multiplex PCR; TCRdb's copy keeps in-frame clones and lacks some. Of about 6,000 clones detected, approximately 75% appear once; the ten largest clones hold over 11%. Material: tumor tissue from Merkel cell carcinoma. Every receptor here comes from a human donor with Merkel cell carcinoma. Some clones in this sample may be carry-over from other donors' samples. Both conserved end residues are part of each CDR3. The D gene is left open where the match is weak. The size of a clone is reported for some rows only, either as once, few or many, or as a class for expanded clones.

cdr3_nt | cdr3_aa | j_call | d_call | clone_size | v_call
TGTGCCAGTTCCGAACTCGAGTGGAGGAGTGGGAATCAGCCCCAGCATTTT | CASSELEWRSGNQPQHF | TRBJ1-5 | - | - | TRBV19
TGTGCCAGCAGCTTAGGGGGGACTAGTGGGAGTTGGCAGTTCTTC | CASSLGGTSGSWQFF | TRBJ2-1 | TRBD2 | - | TRBV5-4
TGTGCCAGCAGCGCGGGACAGGGGCTGAACACTGAAGCTTTCTTT | CASSAGQGLNTEAFF | TRBJ1-1 | TRBD1 | - | TRBV7-9
TGTGCCAGCAGCTCGGGACAGTTCTACGAGCAGTACTTC | CASSSGQFYEQYF | TRBJ2-7 | TRBD1 | - | TRBV13
TGTGCCAGCAGTTCCCCGGGACAGAGTAATCAGCCCCAGCATTTT | CASSSPGQSNQPQHF | TRBJ1-5 | TRBD1 | - | TRBV6-1
TGTGCCAGCAGCTTACGGTACAATGAGCAGTTCTTC | CASSLRYNEQFF | TRBJ2-1 | - | - | TRBV7-9
TGTGCCACCCGTTCAACAGCCTTCTATGGCTACACCTTC | CATRSTAFYGYTF | TRBJ1-2 | - | - | TRBV11-2
TGCAGTGCTCAGGGGGAGGGTGAGCAGTTCTTC | CSAQGEGEQFF | TRBJ2-1 | - | - | TRBV20-1
TGTGCCAGCAGTTCGGGTGACAGGGTGTTCACCCATGAGCAGTTCTTC | CASSSGDRVFTHEQFF | TRBJ2-1 | TRBD1 | - | TRBV28
TGTGCCAGCACTTACACCTCAGGCCATGGCTACACCTTC | CASTYTSGHGYTF | TRBJ1-2 | - | - | TRBV2
TGTGCCATACAGGGGGGATATGGCTACACCTTC | CAIQGGYGYTF | TRBJ1-2 | TRBD1 | - | TRBV6-4
TGTGCCAGCTCACCCCGTGTGGAACTGCCCTCTGGGGCCAACGTCCTGACTTTC | CASSPRVELPSGANVLTF | TRBJ2-6 | - | - | TRBV18
TGTGCCTGGAGGGGTCTAATAAGGCAGTACTTC | CAWRGLIRQYF | TRBJ2-7 | - | - | TRBV30
TGTGCCAGCAGTGAAGCGCTTCAGGGAGTCTATGGCTACACCTTC | CASSEALQGVYGYTF | TRBJ1-2 | - | - | TRBV6-1
TGCGCCAGCAGCTTGGACACCCCTAGGACTCCCGGGACAGGGGGTGGCAATGAGCAGTTCTTC | CASSLDTPRTPGTGGGNEQFF | TRBJ2-1 | TRBD1 | - | TRBV5-1
TGCGCCAGCAGCCAAGATCGGGCTAGCGGGAACGTTTACAATGAGCAGTTCTTC | CASSQDRASGNVYNEQFF | TRBJ2-1 | TRBD2 | - | TRBV4-1
TGTGCCAGCAGCCCTAGCCTAGGAGGTCTCGACGAGCAGTACTTC | CASSPSLGGLDEQYF | TRBJ2-7 | - | - | TRBV7-9
TGTGCCTGGAGTGCCGACCTGGGAAAACTGTTTTTT | CAWSADLGKLFF | TRBJ1-4 | - | - | TRBV30
TGTGCCAGCAGCATAGGGTTCCAAGAGACCCAGTACTTC | CASSIGFQETQYF | TRBJ2-5 | - | - | TRBV5-4
TGCGCCAGCAGCTTCTACTGGTCTGGGGAGCTGTTTTTT | CASSFYWSGELFF | TRBJ2-2 | - | - | TRBV5-1
TGTGCCAGCAGCCAAGGGCGGGAAAGGGTTGAGCAGTTCTTC | CASSQGRERVEQFF | TRBJ2-1 | - | once | TRBV14
TGTGCCAGCGCCTGGGACAGGGGGCTGGAGACCCAGTACTTC | CASAWDRGLETQYF | TRBJ2-5 | TRBD1 | - | TRBV27
TGTGCCAGCTCACGAGGGACAGGGAAGTACGAGCAGTACTTC | CASSRGTGKYEQYF | TRBJ2-7 | TRBD1 | - | TRBV18
TGTGCTAGCAGCCCAAAGCAGCGGGAGGGCCGGGCCAACGTCCTGACTTTC | CASSPKQREGRANVLTF | TRBJ2-6 | TRBD2 | - | TRBV7-9
TGTGCCAGCAGCACAGACCGGGGCGCGGGCACAGATACGCAGTATTTT | CASSTDRGAGTDTQYF | TRBJ2-3 | - | - | TRBV7-8
TGTGCCAGCTCACCACAGCCCGGGGCGTATGGCTACACCTTC | CASSPQPGAYGYTF | TRBJ1-2 | - | - | TRBV18
TGTGCCTGGAGTGTCTCGGGCTCTGGAAACACCATATATTTT | CAWSVSGSGNTIYF | TRBJ1-3 | - | - | TRBV30